This TCR beta chain was retrieved from a study of blood T cell repertoires in COVID-19. The germline V gene encodes CDR1 MNHEY and CDR2 SVGAGI. This CDR3 spans 15 amino acids. V shed 0 bases, J shed 4 bases, and the junction held 2 bases outside the gene matches. How the authors handled the data: Estimated nucleated cell counts came from reference gene primer amplification. The method was immunoSEQ multiplex PCR; TCRdb's version includes in-frame clones alone and lacks a portion of them. V and J calls plus clone size are reproduced from that table; the DNA served to infer D and trimming. Among around 180,000 clones, about 84% were seen once, and the ten largest hold more than 5.5%.

This sequence originates from a human donor in a cohort sampled during active COVID-19. The chain couples TRBV6-5 to TRBJ2-7; 11 positions agree with TRBD1. The sample taken for sequencing was peripheral blood. CDR3 residues: CASSYSGTGGYEQYF. The CDR3 nucleotides are TGTGCCAGCAGTTACTCCGGGACAGGGGGGTACGAGCAGTACTTC.